This TCR beta chain was obtained from a study of CD8 T cells in ankylosing spondylitis. Study-level findings and limits: Disease-linked clones reportedly concentrated significantly in matched ankylosing spondylitis synovial fluid. Roughly eight highly homologous variants made up a TCR beta motif, and this motif appeared characteristic of ankylosing spondylitis blood.

TCRdb ran MiXCR on the 5' RACE reads and lists one entry per CDR3 protein. The sample includes around 220,000 distinct CDR3 sequences, 10% to 13% of them seen just once. Trimming took 4 bases from V and 9 from J; bases not matched to a gene: 8. The CDR3 length is 14 residues. Germline V gives CDR1 MDHEN, CDR2 SYDVKM. This clonotype was recorded many times. No antigen is known for it. Material for sequencing was blood, either unsorted or a sorted T cell fraction (not recorded which). The gene calls are TRBV28 and TRBJ2-1, with 8 bases matching TRBD1. The sequence derives from a male donor with ankylosing spondylitis or in good health (not recorded which). The CDR3 DNA reads as TGTGCCAGCAGTTCCCCCGGACAGGGAGGTGAGCAGTTCTTC. Translating it yields CASSSPGQGGEQFF.